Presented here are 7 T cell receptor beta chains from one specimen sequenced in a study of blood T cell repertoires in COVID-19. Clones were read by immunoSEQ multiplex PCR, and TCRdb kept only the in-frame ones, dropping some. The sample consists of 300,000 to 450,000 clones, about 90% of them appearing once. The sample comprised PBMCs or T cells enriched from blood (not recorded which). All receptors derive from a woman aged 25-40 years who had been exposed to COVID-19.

CDR3 in amino acids: CASSPQQGRDTEAFF. The CDR3, as DNA: TGTGCCAGCTCACCACAACAGGGGCGGGACACTGAAGCTTTCTTT. This rearrangement joins TRBV18 to TRBJ1-1, with 7 positions matching TRBD1. V was clipped by 1 base and J by 3 bases; unmatched bases: 5. Per the germline V gene, CDR1 is KGHSH and CDR2 is LQKENI. The CDR3 totals 15 residues.

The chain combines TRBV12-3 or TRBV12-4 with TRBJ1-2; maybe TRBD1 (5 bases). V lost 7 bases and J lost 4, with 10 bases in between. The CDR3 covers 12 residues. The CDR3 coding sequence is TGTGCCAGCACCGGGGGGGGCTATGGCTACACCTTC. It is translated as CASTGGGYGYTF.

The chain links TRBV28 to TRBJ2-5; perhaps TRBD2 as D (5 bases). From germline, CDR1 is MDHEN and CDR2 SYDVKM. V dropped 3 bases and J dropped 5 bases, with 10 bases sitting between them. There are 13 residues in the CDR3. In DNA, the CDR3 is TGTGCCAGCAGTTTCACTAGTCGGGAGACCCAGTACTTC. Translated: CASSFTSRETQYF.

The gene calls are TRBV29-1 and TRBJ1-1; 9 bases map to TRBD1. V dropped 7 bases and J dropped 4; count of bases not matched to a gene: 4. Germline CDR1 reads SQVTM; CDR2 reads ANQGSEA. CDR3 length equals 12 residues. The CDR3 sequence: CSAQGAPTEAFF. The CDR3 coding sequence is TGCAGCGCACAGGGGGCGCCCACTGAAGCTTTCTTT.

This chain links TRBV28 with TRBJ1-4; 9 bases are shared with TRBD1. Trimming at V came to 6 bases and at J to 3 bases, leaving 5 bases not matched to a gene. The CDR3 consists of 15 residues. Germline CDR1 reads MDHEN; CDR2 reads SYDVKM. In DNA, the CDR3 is TGTGCCAGCAGGGGGGACAGGGCGGCTAATGAAAAACTGTTTTTT. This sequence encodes CASRGDRAANEKLFF.

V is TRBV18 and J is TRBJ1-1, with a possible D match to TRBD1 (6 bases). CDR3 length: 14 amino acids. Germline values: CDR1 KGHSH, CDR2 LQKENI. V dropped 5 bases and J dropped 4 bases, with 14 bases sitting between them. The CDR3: CASSSGGGGTEAFF. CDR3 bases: TGTGCCAGCTCATCGGGGGGGGGCGGCACTGAAGCTTTCTTT.

The DNA of the CDR3 is TGTGCCAGTAGTCTGGACAGACTCTCTGGAAACACCATATATTTT. As protein: CASSLDRLSGNTIYF. The chain combines TRBV19 with TRBJ1-3; possibly TRBD1 for D (6 bases). The V gene's germline CDR1 is LNHDA and CDR2 SQIVND (reference sequence). The CDR3 is made up of 15 amino acids. V lost 5 bases, J lost 0 bases, and 11 bases lay in between.